The T cell receptor beta chain under discussion was sequenced for a study of blood T cells in healthy people across ages. Study results and caveats: With age, beta diversity per million T cells declined roughly linearly, significantly by approximately 41. Researchers said unsorted PBMCs prevented a conclusive naive versus antigen-experienced comparison.

Remarks on this clonotype: Its cognate antigen is unknown.

It was with a sample-barcoded 5' primer and a J-beta primer mix that a second PCR of about 6 to 12 cycles was run. TCRdb independently ran MiXCR on the 5' RACE reads; one entry per CDR3 protein. The repertoire includes hundreds of thousands of distinct CDR3 sequences, under 30% of them detected once, and over 2.5% sits in the top ten. From germline, CDR1 is KGHDR and CDR2 SFDVKD. V dropped 3 bases and J dropped 2; count of bases not matched to a gene: 20. The CDR3 length is 21 residues. In addition, the sample was reused for a study of T cells of mothers and their children.

V usage is TRBV24-1 and J usage is TRBJ1-5; TRBD1 matches 8 bases. The clonotype comes from a boy between 10 and 17 years old in good health. The sequenced sample was blood. CDR3 nucleotides: TGTGCCACCAGTGATACCAACACAGGGGGTCCGCGACAAGTACGCAATCAGCCCCAGCATTTT. Its translation: CATSDTNTGGPRQVRNQPQHF.